The 32 T cell receptor beta chains listed next were all sequenced from one sample in a study of CD8 T cells in ankylosing spondylitis. TCRdb re-analysed the 5' RACE reads in MiXCR, keeping a single row per CDR3 protein. Among about 160,000 distinct CDR3 sequences, around 17% were seen once, and the ten largest hold roughly 8%. Sequencing input: blood, either unsorted or a sorted T cell fraction (not recorded which). The receptors stem from a male donor with ankylosing spondylitis or in good health (not recorded which).

This clonotype was counted at least ten times. The chain uses TRBV20-1 and TRBJ1-1, with D uncertain. The CDR3 consists of 13 residues. Trimming pared 3 bases from V and 0 bases from J, leaving 8 bases between. The germline CDR1 and CDR2 sequences are DFQATT and SNEGSKA (reference sequence). CDR3 region: CSASDILNTEAFF. The CDR3 bases are TGCAGTGCTAGTGACATATTGAACACTGAAGCTTTCTTT.

The table lists this clonotype with a few counts. The genes are TRBV5-1 and TRBJ1-1, with 7 nucleotides matching TRBD1. Germline V gives CDR1 SGHRS, CDR2 YFSETQ. The CDR3 is 14 residues long. Unmatched junction bases numbered 7, after V lost 3 bases and J lost 5 bases. CDR3 sequence: CASSSGQAVTEAFF. As DNA, the CDR3 is TGCGCCAGCAGCTCAGGACAGGCCGTTACTGAAGCTTTCTTT.

DNA for the CDR3: TGCAGTCCCACTGACGAGTCGGCTTCCTACAATGAGCAGTTCTTC. Translation: CSPTDESASYNEQFF. This rearrangement joins TRBV20-1 to TRBJ2-1; no firm D call. Germline CDR1 and CDR2: DFQATT and SNEGSKA (reference sequence). V was cut by 8 bases and J by 1 base, with 18 bases left in between. The CDR3 length is 15 residues.

The genes are TRBV6-5 and TRBJ2-7, with D perhaps matching TRBD2 (6 bases). Deletions cut 0 bases from V and 1 base from J, with 13 bases between. The CDR3 sequence is 16 residues long. Germline lookup yields CDR1 MNHEY and CDR2 SVGAGI. The CDR3 here is CASSYSGSGVSYEQYF. The CDR3 region has the DNA TGTGCCAGCAGTTACTCGGGTAGCGGTGTTTCCTACGAGCAGTACTTC.

This clonotype was found many times. The chain carries TRBV7-3 and TRBJ2-5; TRBD1 matches at 7 bases. Trimming cost V 2 bases and J 2 bases; bases outside gene matches: 5. Germline CDR1 SGHTA, CDR2 FQGTGA. The CDR3 extends over 15 amino acids. The CDR3 loop is CASSLYRGKQETQYF. CDR3 sequence (DNA): TGTGCCAGCAGCTTATACAGGGGAAAGCAAGAGACCCAGTACTTC.

This clonotype was detected only a few times. The rearrangement uses TRBV6-1 and TRBJ1-6; D not resolved. Trimming removed 6 bases at V and 7 bases at J, with 10 bases between. Germline V gene sequence: CDR1 MNHNS, CDR2 SASEGT. CDR3 length: 13 residues. This chain's CDR3 is CASSRLENSPLHF. In DNA, the CDR3 is TGTGCCAGCAGCCGCCTAGAAAATTCACCCCTCCACTTT.

This clonotype has only a few counts. The chain employs TRBV7-9 and TRBJ2-7; D not certain. Per germline, CDR1 SEHNR and CDR2 FQNEAQ (reference sequence). The CDR3 extends over 14 amino acids. V lost 1 base and J 4 bases, leaving 11 bases between the germline ends. Written as DNA, the CDR3 is TGTGCCAGCAGCTTAGGTACAGCAGAATACGAGCAGTACTTC. It codes for CASSLGTAEYEQYF. The full variable domain, in which reference TRBV7-9 and TRBJ2-7 provide the parts outside the CDR3, is DTGVSQNPRHKITKRGQNVTFRCDPISEHNRLYWYRQTLGQGPEFLTYFQNEAQLEKSRLLSDRFSAERPKGSFSTLEIQRTEQGDSAMYLCASSLGTAEYEQYFGPGTRLTVT.

This clonotype was found many times. The chain combines TRBV6-1 with TRBJ1-5, with TRBD1 as a possible D gene (5 bases). The V end was cut by 1 base, the J end by 6 bases, with 10 bases between. This CDR3 region has 14 residues. CDR1 and CDR2 (germline): MNHNS, SASEGT. The CDR3 is CASSEGGVIQPQHF. The CDR3 DNA reads TGTGCCAGCAGTGAAGGGGGCGTTATTCAGCCCCAGCATTTT.

Of note for this clonotype: Its ends do not fully match the called genes, so a read error is possible. V and J are TRBV6-4 and TRBJ1-5, with a weak D call TRBD1 (5 bases). Germline CDR1 and CDR2: MRHNA and SNTAGT. The CDR3 runs 13 residues. The CDR3 loop is CVSSEGAGQPQHF. The CDR3 coding sequence is TGTGTCAGCAGTGAAGGGGCTGGGCAGCCCCAGCATTTT.

This clonotype has only a few counts. The chain is built from TRBV12-3 or TRBV12-4 and TRBJ2-1; D is perhaps TRBD2 (6 bases). The V and J ends lost 6 bases and 9 bases respectively, with 15 bases between them. The CDR3 runs to 13 residues. The CDR3 DNA is TGTGCCAGCAGGGTATCCCCAGCGGGTGAGCAGTTCTTC. This encodes CASRVSPAGEQFF.

The chain couples TRBV18 to TRBJ2-2; D not resolved. Germline-derived CDR1 and CDR2 are KGHSH and LQKENI. Trimming cost V 0 bases and J 0 bases, with 5 bases left between them. The CDR3 has 15 residues. In DNA form, the CDR3 reads TGTGCCAGCTCACCACCGGGAACGAACACCGGGGAGCTGTTTTTT. This codes for CASSPPGTNTGELFF.

The V and J genes are TRBV7-6 and TRBJ2-3, with D hard to call. Germline V gene sequence: CDR1 SGHVS, CDR2 FNYEAQ. There are 15 residues in the CDR3. Trimming left V 4 bases short and J 0 bases short, with 11 bases between. The CDR3 coding sequence is TGTGCCAGCAGCTCCGTCGGCAGTAGCACAGATACGCAGTATTTT. Translation gives CASSSVGSSTDTQYF.

The chain joins TRBV20-1 to TRBJ1-4; possible D gene TRBD1, 5 bases. The length of the CDR3 is 15 residues. Germline lookup yields CDR1 DFQATT and CDR2 SNEGSKA (reference sequence). Trimming left V 5 bases short and J 10 bases short, with 23 bases between. This chain's CDR3 is CSAPGGSGLGGKLFF. DNA of the CDR3: TGCAGTGCTCCGGGTGGGTCAGGGTTGGGAGGAAAACTGTTTTTT.

This clonotype was detected only a few times. The genes are TRBV9 and TRBJ2-6; D gene ambiguous. The CDR3 consists of 14 residues. Germline CDR1 is SGDLS and CDR2 is YYNGEE. Trimming left V 0 bases short and J 4 bases short, with 5 bases between. Here the CDR3 reads CASSVVSGANVLTF. The CDR3 DNA is TGTGCCAGCAGCGTAGTCTCCGGGGCCAACGTCCTGACTTTC. The full variable domain, with the rest looked up from reference TRBV9 and TRBJ2-6, is DSGVTQTPKHLITATGQRVTLRCSPRSGDLSVYWYQQSLDQGLQFLIQYYNGEERAKGNILERFSAQQFPDLHSELNLSSLELGDSALYFCASSVVSGANVLTFGAGSRLTVL.

This clonotype was observed many times. The chain links TRBV29-1 to TRBJ1-2, with 7 bases identical to TRBD1. CDR3 size: 13 residues. Trimming removed 4 bases from V and 3 bases from J; junction bases left unmatched: 5. The germline CDR1 and CDR2 sequences are SQVTM and ANQGSEA. The DNA for the CDR3 is TGCAGCGTTGTCAGGGGGGCAGACTATGGCTACACCTTC. It encodes CSVVRGADYGYTF. The full variable domain, rest sourced from reference TRBV29-1 and TRBJ1-2, is SAVISQKPSRDICQRGTSLTIQCQVDSQVTMMFWYRQQPGQSLTLIATANQGSEATYESGFVIDKFPISRPNLTFSTLTVSNMSPEDSSIYLCSVVRGADYGYTFGSGTRLTVV.

This clonotype was counted many times. The rearrangement joins TRBV10-3 to TRBJ2-4; D possibly corresponds to TRBD1 (5 bases). V lost 0 bases, J lost 13 bases, and 10 bases lay in between. The CDR3 has 12 residues. Germline CDR1 and CDR2: ENHRY and SYGVKD. The CDR3 DNA sequence: TGTGCCATCAGTGAGTCAGACGGACACCAGTACTTC. This encodes CAISESDGHQYF.

This chain connects TRBV28 to TRBJ2-7; D not resolved. CDR3 length equals 13 residues. Per the germline V gene, CDR1 is MDHEN and CDR2 is SYDVKM. Trimming stripped 6 bases from V and 6 bases from J, with 15 bases between. The CDR3 spells CASSRNRVLEQYF. The CDR3 DNA follows: TGTGCCAGCAGCCGCAACCGCGTGCTCGAGCAGTACTTC.

This clonotype has at least ten counts. This chain connects TRBV5-1 to TRBJ1-2; D gene unclear. The length of the CDR3 is 12 residues. Trimming left V 0 bases short and J 0 bases short, with 0 bases between. Germline CDR1 SGHRS, CDR2 YFSETQ. The CDR3 sequence is CASSLANYGYTF. The CDR3 DNA reads TGCGCCAGCAGCTTGGCTAACTATGGCTACACCTTC.

In its sample, this clonotype was seen many times. The chain has TRBV18 and TRBJ1-3; no clear D. The germline V gene has CDR1 KGHSH and CDR2 LQKENI. The CDR3 spans 16 residues. The germline V and J ends were trimmed by 2 bases and 2 bases, with 13 bases remaining between them. The DNA for the CDR3 is TGTGCCAGCTCACCAGTCAACGGGGAAACTGGAAACACCATATATTTT. It is translated as CASSPVNGETGNTIYF.

This clonotype has just a few counts. V gene TRBV5-1 combines with J gene TRBJ1-4; D unclear. The ends were cut back, 4 bases at V and 0 bases at J, with 10 bases in the middle. The CDR3 sequence is 15 residues long. Germline CDR1 and CDR2: SGHRS and YFSETQ. This CDR3 is CASSPTGATNEKLFF. In nucleotides, the CDR3 is TGCGCCAGCAGCCCGACGGGAGCAACTAATGAAAAACTGTTTTTT.

This chain uses TRBV11-3 with TRBJ2-1; TRBD2 matches at 10 bases. CDR3 length equals 17 residues. Germline V gives CDR1 SGHNT, CDR2 YENEEA. V trimming: 5 bases; J trimming: 2 bases; junction bases outside the gene matches: 9. DNA of the CDR3: TGTGCCAGCAGCCAACACGATAGCGGGGGGACCTACAATGAGCAGTTCTTC. Translated, it gives CASSQHDSGGTYNEQFF.

V usage is TRBV5-6 and J usage is TRBJ2-1, with 7 bases aligning to TRBD1. Per the germline V gene, CDR1 is SGHDT and CDR2 is YYEEEE. V lost 8 bases, J lost 8 bases, and 16 bases stayed unmatched. The CDR3 length is 15 residues. Here the CDR3 reads CASRHRDSNRHEQFF. CDR3 nucleotide sequence: TGTGCCAGTCGACACCGGGACAGTAACCGCCATGAGCAGTTCTTC.

V gene TRBV5-6 combines with J gene TRBJ1-4; 8 nucleotides align to TRBD1. Per germline, CDR1 SGHDT and CDR2 YYEEEE. This CDR3 region has 12 residues. V shed 4 bases, J shed 8 bases, and the junction held 1 base outside the gene matches. Here the CDR3 reads CASSRDREKLFF. DNA for the CDR3: TGTGCCAGCAGCCGGGACAGGGAAAAACTGTTTTTT.

This clonotype was found many times. The rearrangement joins TRBV4-1 to TRBJ2-1; 9 nucleotides match TRBD1. V trimming: 0 bases; J trimming: 3 bases; junction bases outside the gene matches: 9. CDR3 length: 18 amino acids. Looked up from germline, CDR1 is MGHRA and CDR2 is YSYEKL. The CDR3 DNA follows: TGCGCCAGCAGCCAAGACCAAATGAGGGACAGGGTCTACAATGAGCAGTTCTTC. Amino acid sequence: CASSQDQMRDRVYNEQFF.

The table lists this clonotype with many counts. The chain joins TRBV4-1 to TRBJ1-1, with D perhaps TRBD1 (5 bases). Trimming stripped 0 bases from V and 5 bases from J, with 22 bases between. Germline V gene lookup returns CDR1 MGHRA and CDR2 YSYEKL. The CDR3 is 18 residues long. CDR3 DNA: TGCGCCAGCAGCCAAGATAGGGGACGAGGGCAGCCGAAAACTGAAGCTTTCTTT. Encoded protein: CASSQDRGRGQPKTEAFF.

The gene calls are TRBV27 and TRBJ2-1; the D gene is possibly TRBD2 (5 bases). CDR3 size: 16 residues. The V and J ends lost 0 bases and 2 bases respectively, with 11 bases between them. CDR1 MNHEY and CDR2 SMNVEV come from the germline V gene (reference sequence). The CDR3 DNA follows: TGTGCCAGCAGTTTATCCTGGAGGATGACCTACAATGAGCAGTTCTTC. Residues: CASSLSWRMTYNEQFF.

The CDR3 reads CASTVPQGAGGPNQETQYF. CDR3 nucleotide sequence: TGTGCCAGCACCGTTCCCCAAGGAGCGGGAGGGCCGAATCAAGAGACCCAGTACTTC. The gene calls are TRBV28 and TRBJ2-5; 10 bases align to TRBD2. Unmatched junction bases numbered 19, after V lost 7 bases and J lost 2 bases. The germline V gene has CDR1 MDHEN and CDR2 SYDVKM. This CDR3 is 19 amino acids long.

The chain joins TRBV12-5 to TRBJ2-7; D remains ambiguous. Per germline, CDR1 LGHNT and CDR2 FRNRAP. Trimming removed 2 bases from V and 2 bases from J, with 4 bases in between. CDR3 size: 12 residues. CDR3 nucleotides: TGTGCTAGTGGTTTGTCCCCCTACGAGCAGTACTTC. Amino acids: CASGLSPYEQYF.

The chain uses TRBV7-9 and TRBJ2-3; unclear D gene. The V gene's germline CDR1 is SEHNR and CDR2 FQNEAQ (reference sequence). Trimming shortened V by 2 bases and J by 0 bases, and 6 bases separated the two germline ends. The CDR3 has 14 amino acids. The CDR3 DNA follows: TGTGCCAGCAGCTTAACGCAGAGCACAGATACGCAGTATTTT. It translates to CASSLTQSTDTQYF.

This chain connects TRBV7-9 to TRBJ2-2, with 12 bases matching TRBD2. The V gene end was trimmed by 5 bases and the J gene end by 4 bases; junction bases not matched to a gene: 8. The CDR3 consists of 17 residues. Germline V lookup: CDR1 SEHNR, CDR2 FQNEAQ (reference sequence). CDR3: CASSLPSGRVATGELFF. The DNA for the CDR3 is TGTGCCAGCAGCCTCCCTAGCGGGAGGGTCGCCACCGGGGAGCTGTTTTTT.

This clonotype was found a few times. CDR3 region: CASSPGLAGPPYEQYF. In DNA, the CDR3 is TGTGCCAGCAGTCCCGGACTAGCGGGGCCCCCCTACGAGCAGTACTTC. The chain couples TRBV6-5 to TRBJ2-7, with TRBD2 matching over 12 bases. CDR1 MNHEY and CDR2 SVGAGI come from the germline V gene. Trimming removed 5 bases from V and 2 bases from J; junction bases left unmatched: 7. This CDR3 spans 16 amino acids.

This clonotype was counted between two and nine times. V is TRBV3-1 and J is TRBJ2-3; D is perhaps TRBD2 (5 bases). CDR1 is LGHDT and CDR2 is YNNKEL in the germline V gene (reference sequence). Trimming shortened V by 4 bases and J by 6 bases, and 11 bases separated the two germline ends. This CDR3 has 13 residues. CDR3 bases: TGTGCCAGCAGCCTATCCGGGGTCGATACGCAGTATTTT. This sequence encodes CASSLSGVDTQYF.